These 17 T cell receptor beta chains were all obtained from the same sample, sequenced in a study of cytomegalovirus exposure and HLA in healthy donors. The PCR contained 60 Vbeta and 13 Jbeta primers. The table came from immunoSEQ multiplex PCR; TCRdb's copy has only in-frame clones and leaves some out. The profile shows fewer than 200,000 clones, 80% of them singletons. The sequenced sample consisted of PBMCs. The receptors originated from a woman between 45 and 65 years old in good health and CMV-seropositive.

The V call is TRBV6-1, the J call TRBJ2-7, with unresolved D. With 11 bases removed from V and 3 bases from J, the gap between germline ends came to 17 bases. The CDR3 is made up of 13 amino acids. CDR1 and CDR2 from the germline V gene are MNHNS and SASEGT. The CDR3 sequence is CAASGPAFYEQYF. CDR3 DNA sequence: TGTGCCGCATCCGGTCCCGCTTTCTACGAGCAGTACTTC.

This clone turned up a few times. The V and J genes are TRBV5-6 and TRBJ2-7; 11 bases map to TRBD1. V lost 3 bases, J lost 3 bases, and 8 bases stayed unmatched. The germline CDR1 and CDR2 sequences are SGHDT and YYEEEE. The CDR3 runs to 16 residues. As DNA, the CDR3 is TGTGCCAGCAGCTCAACATGGGGGACAGGGGGCTACGAGCAGTACTTC. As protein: CASSSTWGTGGYEQYF.

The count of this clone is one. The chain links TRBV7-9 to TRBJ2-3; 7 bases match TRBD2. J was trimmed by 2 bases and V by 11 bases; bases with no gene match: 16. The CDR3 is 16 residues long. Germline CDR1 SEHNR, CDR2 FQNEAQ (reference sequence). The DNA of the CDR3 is TGTGCCCCAGATCCCTGGGCGGGGAGGGTCACAGATACGCAGTATTTT. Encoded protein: CAPDPWAGRVTDTQYF.

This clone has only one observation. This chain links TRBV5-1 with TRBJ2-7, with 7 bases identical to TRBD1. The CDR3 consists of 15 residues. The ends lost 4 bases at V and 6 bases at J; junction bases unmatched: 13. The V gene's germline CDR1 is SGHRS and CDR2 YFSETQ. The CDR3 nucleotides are TGCGCCAGCAGCCACTCACAGGGGATAGCTTCCGAGCAGTACTTC. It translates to CASSHSQGIASEQYF.

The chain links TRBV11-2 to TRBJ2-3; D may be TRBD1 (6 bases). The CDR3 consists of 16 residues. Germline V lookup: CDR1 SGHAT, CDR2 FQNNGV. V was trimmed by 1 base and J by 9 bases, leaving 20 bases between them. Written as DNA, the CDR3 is TGTGCCAGCAGCTTAGCCCCAGGGGCTCCCTTCACGACGCAGTATTTT. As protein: CASSLAPGAPFTTQYF.

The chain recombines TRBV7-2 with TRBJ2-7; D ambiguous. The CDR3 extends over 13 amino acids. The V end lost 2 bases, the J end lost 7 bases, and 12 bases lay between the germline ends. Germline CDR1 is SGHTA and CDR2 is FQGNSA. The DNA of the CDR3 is TGTGCCAGCAGCTTATTCGCCCCCGGGGAGCAGTACTTC. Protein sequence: CASSLFAPGEQYF. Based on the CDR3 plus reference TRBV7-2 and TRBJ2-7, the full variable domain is GAGVSQSPSNKVTEKGKDVELRCDPISGHTALYWYRQSLGQGLEFLIYFQGNSAPDKSGLPSDRFSAERTGGSVSTLTIQRTQQEDSAVYLCASSLFAPGEQYFGPGTRLTVT.

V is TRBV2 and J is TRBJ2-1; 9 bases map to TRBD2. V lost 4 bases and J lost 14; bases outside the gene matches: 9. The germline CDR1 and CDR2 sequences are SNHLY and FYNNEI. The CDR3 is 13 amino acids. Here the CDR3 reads CASSGQLAGEEFF. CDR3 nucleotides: TGTGCCAGCAGTGGCCAGTTAGCGGGAGAGGAGTTCTTC.

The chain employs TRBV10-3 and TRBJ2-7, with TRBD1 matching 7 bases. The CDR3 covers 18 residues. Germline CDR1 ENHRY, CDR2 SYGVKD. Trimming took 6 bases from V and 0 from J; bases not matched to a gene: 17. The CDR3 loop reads CAISATLGRQGSSYEQYF. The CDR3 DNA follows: TGTGCCATCAGCGCTACCCTTGGGAGACAGGGAAGCTCCTACGAGCAGTACTTC.

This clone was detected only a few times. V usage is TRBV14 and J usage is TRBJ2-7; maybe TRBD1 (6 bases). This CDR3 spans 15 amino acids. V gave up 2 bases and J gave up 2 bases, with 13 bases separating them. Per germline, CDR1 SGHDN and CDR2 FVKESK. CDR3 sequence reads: CASSQLHRDPYEQYF. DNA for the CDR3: TGTGCCAGCAGCCAATTACACAGGGATCCCTACGAGCAGTACTTC.

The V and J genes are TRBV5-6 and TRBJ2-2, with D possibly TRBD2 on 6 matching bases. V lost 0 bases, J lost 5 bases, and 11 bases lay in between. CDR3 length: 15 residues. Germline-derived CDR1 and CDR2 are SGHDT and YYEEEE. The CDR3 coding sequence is TGTGCCAGCAGCTTGGGGCTAGCGACTACCGGGGAGCTGTTTTTT. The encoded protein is CASSLGLATTGELFF.

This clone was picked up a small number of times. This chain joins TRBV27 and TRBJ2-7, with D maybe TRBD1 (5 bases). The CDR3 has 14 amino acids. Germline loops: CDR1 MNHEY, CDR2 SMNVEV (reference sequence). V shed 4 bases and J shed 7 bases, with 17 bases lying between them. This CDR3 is CASSYLTDYGEQYF. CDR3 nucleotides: TGTGCCAGCAGTTACCTGACAGATTACGGAGAGCAGTACTTC.

In DNA, the CDR3 is TGTGCCAGCAGTGTGTCACTAGCGGGAGTTGACACCGGGGAGCTGTTTTTT. It yields the protein CASSVSLAGVDTGELFF. This chain links TRBV6-1 with TRBJ2-2; 11 bases map to TRBD2. This CDR3 contains 17 residues. The ends lost 4 bases at V and 3 bases at J; junction bases unmatched: 7. Germline CDR1 and CDR2: MNHNS and SASEGT.

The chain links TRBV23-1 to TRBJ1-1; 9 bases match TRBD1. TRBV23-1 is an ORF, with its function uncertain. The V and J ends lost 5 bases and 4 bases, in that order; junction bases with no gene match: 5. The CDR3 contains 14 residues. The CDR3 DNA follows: TGCGCCAGCAGTGACAGGGGGATGCGCACTGAAGCTTTCTTT. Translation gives CASSDRGMRTEAFF.

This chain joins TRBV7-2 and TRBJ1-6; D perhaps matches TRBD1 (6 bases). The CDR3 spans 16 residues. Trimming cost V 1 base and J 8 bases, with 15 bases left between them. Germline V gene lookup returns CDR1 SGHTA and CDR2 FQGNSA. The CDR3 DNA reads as TGTGCCAGCAGCTTAGAAGAAGACAGGAAATATTCACCCCTCCACTTT. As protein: CASSLEEDRKYSPLHF.

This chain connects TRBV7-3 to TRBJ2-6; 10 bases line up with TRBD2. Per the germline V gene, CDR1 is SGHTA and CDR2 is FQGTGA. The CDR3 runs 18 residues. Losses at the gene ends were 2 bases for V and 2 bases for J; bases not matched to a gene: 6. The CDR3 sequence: CASSLVPSGRAGANVLTF. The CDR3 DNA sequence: TGTGCCAGCAGCTTAGTGCCTAGCGGGAGAGCTGGGGCCAACGTCCTGACTTTC.

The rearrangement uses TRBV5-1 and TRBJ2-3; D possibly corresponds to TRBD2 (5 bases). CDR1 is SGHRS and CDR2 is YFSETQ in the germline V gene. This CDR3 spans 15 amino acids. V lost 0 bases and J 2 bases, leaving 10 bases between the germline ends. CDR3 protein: CASSLGGADTDTQYF. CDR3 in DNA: TGCGCCAGCAGCTTGGGTGGAGCGGACACAGATACGCAGTATTTT.

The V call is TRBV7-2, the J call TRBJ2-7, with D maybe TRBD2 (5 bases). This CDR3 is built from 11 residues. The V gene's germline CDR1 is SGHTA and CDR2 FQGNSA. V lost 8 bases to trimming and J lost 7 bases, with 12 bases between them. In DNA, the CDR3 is TGTGCCAGCGGACTGATAGGGGAGCAGTACTTC. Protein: CASGLIGEQYF. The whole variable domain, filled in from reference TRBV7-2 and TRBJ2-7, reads GAGVSQSPSNKVTEKGKDVELRCDPISGHTALYWYRQSLGQGLEFLIYFQGNSAPDKSGLPSDRFSAERTGGSVSTLTIQRTQQEDSAVYLCASGLIGEQYFGPGTRLTVT.